This TCR beta chain is drawn from a study of cytomegalovirus exposure and HLA in healthy donors. PCR used 60 Vbeta primers and 13 Jbeta primers. Assay: immunoSEQ multiplex PCR; the TCRdb copy retains only in-frame clones and omits some. The data contain about 190,000 clones, 80% of them seen just once; the ten biggest clones take up around 1%. This TCR derives from a middle-aged woman in good health and CMV-seronegative. The specimen was PBMCs.

The CDR3 is CPGSARLPYTDTQYF. The CDR3 nucleotides read TGTCCTGGGAGCGCACGACTTCCGTACACAGATACGCAGTATTTT. The rearrangement uses TRBV22-1 and TRBJ2-3; the listed D gene, TRBD2, was not tested against the DNA. TRBV22-1 is flagged as a pseudogene. CDR3 size: 15 residues.